The clone carrying this T cell receptor (beta chain) was seen repeatedly, ten times or more. Its target is unknown. The data were obtained in a study of T cell repertoires in cytomegalovirus infection. Study-level information: Both CMV infection and a matching HLA type were indicated by public TCR beta signatures. Findings of the study overall: Based on cumulative public TCR beta family frequency, carriers of CMV plus the relevant HLA were identified. CMV-specific TCR beta clonotypes restricted by HLA-C were the ones dominating the ex vivo response.

Trimming cost V 5 bases and J 7 bases; bases outside gene matches: 4. CDR3 length: 14 amino acids. Germline CDR1 is SGHVS and CDR2 is FQNEAQ. In TCRdb, the reads were re-called with MiXCR into one record per CDR3 protein. The data show 490,000 or so distinct CDR3 sequences, with approximately 10% seen just once and around 9.6% held by the top ten. The chain uses TRBV7-8 and TRBJ1-3; 11 bases agree with TRBD1. This clonotype was sampled from a human donor in good health (CMV status not recorded). Some clones in this sample may be carry-over from other donors' samples. Sequencing was performed on PBMCs. The CDR3 here is CASSTGQGANTIYF. The CDR3 nucleotides are TGTGCCAGCAGCACTGGACAGGGGGCGAACACCATATATTTT. The full variable domain, rest sourced from reference TRBV7-8 and TRBJ1-3, is GAGVSQSPRYKVAKRGQDVALRCDPISGHVSLFWYQQALGQGPEFLTYFQNEAQLDKSGLPSDRFFAERPEGSVSTLKIQRTQQEDSAVYLCASSTGQGANTIYFGEGSWLTVV.